This passage covers 30 T cell receptor beta chains from one sample sequenced in a study of blood T cell repertoires in COVID-19. Only in-frame clones appear in the TCRdb table, and some are missing; sequencing was by immunoSEQ multiplex PCR. This table has 300,000 to 450,000 clones, more than 75% appearing once. Sequences were obtained from peripheral blood. These receptors were collected from a woman aged 55-70 years with COVID-19, enrolled during active disease.

This clone was recorded a few times. The chain couples TRBV6-5 to TRBJ1-2; no reliable D call. Trimming removed 2 bases at V and 3 bases at J, with 7 bases between. The germline gives CDR1 MNHEY, CDR2 SVGAGI. This CDR3 is built from 13 residues. For the CDR3, the DNA is TGTGCCAGCAGTTACCGGCGGTACTATGGCTACACCTTC. Translation gives CASSYRRYYGYTF.

V gene TRBV5-1 combines with J gene TRBJ1-1; 10 nucleotides agree with TRBD1. The V gene end was trimmed by 4 bases and the J gene end by 2 bases; junction bases not matched to a gene: 14. CDR3 length: 18 residues. Germline-derived CDR1 and CDR2 are SGHRS and YFSETQ. The CDR3 sequence: CASSSRGQGGTSNTEAFF. CDR3 in DNA: TGCGCCAGCAGCAGCCGCGGACAGGGGGGAACTTCTAACACTGAAGCTTTCTTT.

V gene TRBV5-1 combines with J gene TRBJ2-1; 9 positions match TRBD1. Germline V CDR1 and CDR2: SGHRS, YFSETQ. This CDR3 has 15 residues. V lost 0 bases to trimming and J lost 7 bases; unmatched junction nucleotides: 5. The CDR3 loop reads CASSLVGQGINEQFF. In DNA, the CDR3 is TGCGCCAGCAGCTTGGTCGGACAGGGGATTAATGAGCAGTTCTTC.

The chain is built from TRBV7-8 and TRBJ1-2; 7 bases fit TRBD1. V shed 1 base and J 4 bases; nucleotides not matched to a gene: 6. The V gene's germline CDR1 is SGHVS and CDR2 FQNEAQ. This CDR3 is built from 15 residues. The CDR3 DNA follows: TGTGCCAGCAGCTTAGAGGGGGCCCCAGGCTATGGCTACACCTTC. This codes for CASSLEGAPGYGYTF.

This chain joins TRBV2 and TRBJ2-2; 8 bases align to TRBD2. J lost 5 bases, V lost 4 bases, and 9 bases had no gene match. This CDR3 is built from 16 residues. Germline V gene data show CDR1 as SNHLY and CDR2 as FYNNEI. CDR3: CASSGRSGGFTGELFF. The CDR3 bases are TGTGCCAGCAGTGGTCGGAGCGGGGGTTTTACCGGGGAGCTGTTTTTT.

In DNA, the CDR3 is TGTGCCAGCAGACGGGGACTAGCGGGGGCCCCTCACGGGGAGCTGTTTTTT. Its translation is CASRRGLAGAPHGELFF. This chain connects TRBV7-9 to TRBJ2-2; the match to TRBD2 covers 14 bases. V dropped 6 bases and J dropped 7; count of bases not matched to a gene: 10. CDR1 SEHNR and CDR2 FQNEAQ come from the germline V gene (reference sequence). The CDR3 is made up of 17 amino acids.

This sequence joins TRBV11-3 and TRBJ2-7; a weak D match, TRBD1 (5 bases). CDR3 length: 18 residues. V was trimmed by 5 bases and J by 4 bases, leaving 27 bases between them. Germline values: CDR1 SGHNT, CDR2 YENEEA. CDR3 sequence reads: CASSPHGRARQSDYEQYF. The CDR3 bases are TGTGCCAGCAGCCCCCACGGTAGGGCCCGACAGTCGGATTACGAGCAGTACTTC.

CDR3 sequence: CASSLVGTATVYGYTF. Here the CDR3 DNA reads TGTGCCAGCAGCTTAGTTGGGACAGCAACCGTATATGGCTACACCTTC. The chain carries TRBV7-8 and TRBJ1-2, with TRBD1 identical over 7 bases. The CDR3 runs to 16 residues. The J segment lost 5 bases and the V segment lost 1 base, leaving 10 bases of the junction unmatched. Germline CDR1 is SGHVS and CDR2 is FQNEAQ.

V gene TRBV7-2 combines with J gene TRBJ2-1, with D possibly being TRBD2 (5 bases). V dropped 4 bases and J dropped 0 bases, with 16 bases sitting between them. Germline-derived CDR1 and CDR2 are SGHTA and FQGNSA. This CDR3 has 17 residues. The CDR3 DNA is TGTGCCAGCAGCTCCCTAGCCGTTGTGAGCTCCTACAATGAGCAGTTCTTC. Protein product: CASSSLAVVSSYNEQFF.

This clone was counted once. The V and J genes are TRBV9 and TRBJ2-7; tentatively, D is TRBD2 (5 bases). Germline V gene data show CDR1 as SGDLS and CDR2 as YYNGEE. CDR3 length: 15 residues. V was shortened by 4 bases and J by 1 base, with 15 bases between the two germline ends. The CDR3 reads CASSPDSGRSYEQYF. CDR3 DNA sequence: TGTGCCAGCAGCCCAGATTCGGGGAGATCCTACGAGCAGTACTTC.

The chain joins TRBV7-2 to TRBJ1-2; 10 bases fit TRBD1. CDR3 length equals 14 residues. Germline CDR1 and CDR2: SGHTA and FQGNSA. J gave up 9 bases and V 5 bases, and 9 bases lay outside the gene matches. CDR3 sequence reads: CASSIDRTGGSYTF. The CDR3 coding sequence is TGTGCCAGCAGCATAGATAGGACAGGGGGAAGCTACACCTTC.

The chain recombines TRBV29-1 with TRBJ2-5; 7 positions match TRBD1. The V gene's germline CDR1 is SQVTM and CDR2 ANQGSEA. Trimming took 0 bases from V and 4 from J; bases not matched to a gene: 8. This CDR3 contains 15 residues. CDR3 bases: TGCAGCGTTGAAGAAAGGGGGCGATTTCGAGAGACCCAGTACTTC. Protein product: CSVEERGRFRETQYF.

The rearrangement links TRBV30 to TRBJ1-6; 7 nucleotides line up with TRBD1. The CDR3 is made up of 13 amino acids. The germline CDR1 and CDR2 sequences are GTSNPN and SVGIG (reference sequence). The junction had 3 bases not matched to a gene; V was cut back by 3 bases and J by 7 bases. CDR3 protein: CAWRTRGNSPLHF. CDR3 sequence (DNA): TGTGCCTGGAGAACCAGGGGGAATTCACCCCTCCACTTT.

The chain joins TRBV29-1 to TRBJ2-5, with 11 bases identical to TRBD1. Germline V gives CDR1 SQVTM, CDR2 ANQGSEA. V gave up 6 bases and J gave up 5 bases; unmatched junction bases: 5. CDR3 length equals 13 residues. The CDR3 DNA reads TGCAGCGTGACGGGACAGGGGGGTGAGACCCAGTACTTC. Its protein product is CSVTGQGGETQYF.

The CDR3, as DNA: TGTGCCAGCAGTGACCCGACAGGGATCCCTGAAGCTTTCTTT. It translates to CASSDPTGIPEAFF. The genes are TRBV28 and TRBJ1-1; 7 bases match TRBD1. After removal of 5 bases from V and 6 bases from J, the junction contained 9 bases not matched to a gene. The CDR3 covers 14 residues. CDR1 is MDHEN, CDR2 SYDVKM, per germline.

The rearrangement links TRBV19 to TRBJ2-1; TRBD2 is a possible D gene (5 bases). Germline V gives CDR1 LNHDA, CDR2 SQIVND (reference sequence). V shed 5 bases and J shed 7 bases, with 6 bases lying between them. CDR3 length: 11 residues. CDR3 in amino acids: CASSGGNEQFF. DNA for the CDR3: TGTGCCAGTAGTGGAGGAAATGAGCAGTTCTTC. Supplemented by reference TRBV19 and TRBJ2-1, the full variable domain reads DGGITQSPKYLFRKEGQNVTLSCEQNLNHDAMYWYRQDPGQGLRLIYYSQIVNDFQKGDIAEGYSVSREKKESFPLTVTSAQKNPTAFYLCASSGGNEQFFGPGTRLTVL.

With regard to this clone: Germline is not matched at one junction end, which may reflect a read error. The chain is built from TRBV3-1 (or the pseudogene TRBV3-2) and TRBJ2-1, with a tentative D call TRBD2 (7 bases). This CDR3 has 12 residues. Germline values: CDR1 LGHDT, CDR2 YNNKEL (reference sequence). The CDR3 spells CASSYTPGGPVF. As DNA, the CDR3 is TGTGCCAGCAGCTATACTCCGGGGGGCCCGGTCTTC.

The V and J genes are TRBV7-9 and TRBJ1-1; D is unresolved. Germline CDR1 and CDR2: SEHNR and FQNEAQ (reference sequence). This CDR3 contains 10 residues. Trimming cost V 5 bases and J 11 bases, with 9 bases left between them. CDR3 nucleotides: TGTGCCAGCAGCCCCTCCCCCGCTTTCTTT. As protein: CASSPSPAFF.

The rearrangement links TRBV27 to TRBJ1-2; 9 bases map to TRBD1. Germline loops: CDR1 MNHEY, CDR2 SMNVEV (reference sequence). Trimming removed 4 bases from V and 4 bases from J; junction bases left unmatched: 7. The CDR3 has 15 residues. The CDR3 bases are TGTGCCAGCAGTTCCCGGGACAGGGCTTTCTATGGCTACACCTTC. Protein product: CASSSRDRAFYGYTF.

V is TRBV10-3 and J is TRBJ2-7; 10 bases match TRBD1. CDR1 is ENHRY, CDR2 SYGVKD, per germline. J gave up 5 bases and V 6 bases, and 7 bases lay outside the gene matches. CDR3 length: 14 amino acids. This CDR3 reads CAISPGQGLHEQYF. The DNA of the CDR3 is TGTGCCATCAGCCCGGGACAGGGGTTGCACGAGCAGTACTTC.

The rearrangement links TRBV6-4 to TRBJ1-1; D possibly corresponds to TRBD1 (6 bases). Germline CDR1 and CDR2: MRHNA and SNTAGT. Deletions cut 6 bases from V and 1 base from J, with 9 bases between. CDR3 length: 13 amino acids. The CDR3 nucleotides read TGTGCCAGCAGATGGGGGCGGAACACTGAAGCTTTCTTT. It yields the protein CASRWGRNTEAFF.

The genes are TRBV28 and TRBJ1-1, with unresolved D. Germline values: CDR1 MDHEN, CDR2 SYDVKM. This CDR3 comprises 11 residues. The chain's CDR3 is CVALVNTEAFF. DNA of the CDR3: TGTGTCGCTCTAGTGAACACTGAAGCTTTCTTT.

The genes are TRBV27 and TRBJ1-1, with a possible D match to TRBD1 (6 bases). The CDR3 consists of 16 residues. V lost 8 bases and J 1 base, leaving 20 bases between the germline ends. Germline V gene data show CDR1 as MNHEY and CDR2 as SMNVEV (reference sequence). CDR3 DNA: TGTGCCAGCCACCCCGCGGGGGCGGTTGGGAACACTGAAGCTTTCTTT. Its protein product is CASHPAGAVGNTEAFF.

This chain connects TRBV29-1 to TRBJ1-2; 10 bases are shared with TRBD1. The germline V gene encodes CDR1 SQVTM and CDR2 ANQGSEA. The V segment lost 2 bases and the J segment 4 bases; nucleotides outside the gene matches: 1. The CDR3 has 13 residues. The CDR3 region has the DNA TGCAGCGTTGAACGGGACAGGGGCTATGGCTACACCTTC. The encoded protein is CSVERDRGYGYTF.

The CDR3 DNA sequence: TGTGCCAGTAGTATGAGCCGGTCGGGGGAAAAACTGTTTTTT. Residues: CASSMSRSGEKLFF. The chain is built from TRBV19 and TRBJ1-4; the D is unclear. V lost 3 bases to trimming and J lost 8 bases, with 13 bases between them. Germline-derived CDR1 and CDR2 are LNHDA and SQIVND (reference sequence). The CDR3 consists of 14 residues.

The chain links TRBV28 to TRBJ2-5; TRBD1 matches 11 bases. The CDR3 consists of 14 residues. The V gene's germline CDR1 is MDHEN and CDR2 SYDVKM. V dropped 3 bases and J dropped 5; count of bases not matched to a gene: 2. CDR3 nucleotide sequence: TGTGCCAGCAGTTTGGGACAGGGGGGGGAGACCCAGTACTTC. It is translated as CASSLGQGGETQYF. Based on the CDR3 plus reference TRBV28 and TRBJ2-5, the full variable domain is DVKVTQSSRYLVKRTGEKVFLECVQDMDHENMFWYRQDPGLGLRLIYFSYDVKMKEKGDIPEGYSVSREKKERFSLILESASTNQTSMYLCASSLGQGGETQYFGPGTRLLVL.

This chain links TRBV6-4 with TRBJ1-4; 11 bases are a match to TRBD1. Germline CDR1 is MRHNA and CDR2 is SNTAGT. Germline trimming cut 4 bases from V and 5 bases from J; bases unmatched to any gene: 0. The CDR3 consists of 14 residues. The CDR3 nucleotides read TGTGCCAGCAGTGGGACAGGGGGCAATGAAAAACTGTTTTTT. It encodes CASSGTGGNEKLFF.

This rearrangement joins TRBV5-1 to TRBJ2-2; a possible D gene is TRBD1 (6 bases). The CDR3 runs 14 residues. Trimming shortened V by 3 bases and J by 3 bases, and 9 bases separated the two germline ends. CDR1 is SGHRS and CDR2 is YFSETQ in the germline V gene. This CDR3 reads CASSSTGHTGELFF. The CDR3 DNA reads TGCGCCAGCAGCTCGACAGGTCACACCGGGGAGCTGTTTTTT.

The rearrangement uses TRBV28 and TRBJ1-1; D is ambiguous. Trimming took 6 bases from V and 3 from J, leaving 11 bases between them. This CDR3 spans 13 amino acids. Germline loops: CDR1 MDHEN, CDR2 SYDVKM. CDR3 region: CASRGSGDTEAFF. The CDR3 DNA sequence: TGTGCCAGCAGGGGCAGTGGTGACACTGAAGCTTTCTTT.

V gene TRBV4-1 combines with J gene TRBJ2-3; TRBD2 agrees at 10 bases. This CDR3 spans 16 amino acids. CDR1 is MGHRA, CDR2 YSYEKL, per germline. V was clipped by 1 base and J by 2 bases; unmatched bases: 3. The CDR3 sequence is CASSQASGSSTDTQYF. The CDR3 nucleotides are TGCGCCAGCAGCCAAGCTAGCGGGAGCTCCACAGATACGCAGTATTTT.